This is a list of T cell receptor beta chains from one sample in a study of cytomegalovirus exposure and HLA in healthy donors. The data were produced by immunoSEQ multiplex PCR, yet TCRdb's version contains in-frame clones alone and is incomplete. Among about 220,000 clones listed, about 90% were seen once. Sequenced: PBMCs. Receptor source: a woman aged 18 to 35 in good health and CMV-seronegative. Each CDR3 is given with its conserved first and last residue. A D gene is named only where the DNA matches it firmly. Rows give clone size only sometimes, using once, few, many, or a class for an expanded clone.

TRBJ1-5 | NA | NA | TRBV28 | TGTGCCAGCAGTTTAGCAGGTCAGCCCCAGCATTTT | CASSLAGQPQHF
TRBJ2-7 | NA | TRBD2 | TRBV7-6 | TGTGCCAGCAGCTTAGGTTCGAGCGGGACCTACGAGCAGTACTTC | CASSLGSSGTYEQYF
TRBJ2-5 | NA | NA | TRBV28 | TGTGCCAGCACCTTCAGGGTCGGGCAAGAGACCCAGTACTTC | CASTFRVGQETQYF
TRBJ2-2 | once | TRBD2 | TRBV27 | TGTGCCAGCAGTACCGGACTAGCGGGACACACCGGGGAGCTGTTTTTT | CASSTGLAGHTGELFF
TRBJ2-7 | NA | TRBD1 | TRBV5-1 | TGCGCCAGCAGCTTGACCGGGACAGGGTCCTACGAGCAGTACTTC | CASSLTGTGSYEQYF
TRBJ1-5 | NA | NA | TRBV4-1 | TGCGCCAGCAGCCAAGAGGGGGGGGCAGGACAGCCCCAGCATTTT | CASSQEGGAGQPQHF
TRBJ1-1 | NA | NA | TRBV19 | TGTGCCAGTAGTAGCGGGGTATCGGACACTGAAGCTTTCTTT | CASSSGVSDTEAFF
TRBJ2-1 | NA | NA | TRBV9 | TGTGCCAGCAGCGTAGTAATCGGCAATGAGCAGTTCTTC | CASSVVIGNEQFF
TRBJ1-1 | NA | NA | TRBV11-1 | TGTGCCAGCAGCTTAGCAGGGGTGAACACTGAAGCTTTCTTT | CASSLAGVNTEAFF
TRBJ2-7 | NA | TRBD2 | TRBV7-9 | TGTGCCAGCAGCTTATCGGCCGGGAGGGGGAGTTACGAGCAGTACTTC | CASSLSAGRGSYEQYF
TRBJ1-2 | once | TRBD1 | TRBV6-1 | TGTGCCAGCAGTAACCGGGACAGGGACTATGGCTACACCTTC | CASSNRDRDYGYTF
TRBJ2-7 | NA | NA | TRBV5-6 | TGTGCCAGCAGCTTGAGCGGCAGGGGTGGCTACGAGCAGTACTTC | CASSLSGRGGYEQYF
TRBJ2-1 | NA | TRBD2 | TRBV7-6 | TGTGCCAGCAGCTGGAACGGGAGGAACAATGAGCAGTTCTTC | CASSWNGRNNEQFF
TRBJ1-1 | NA | TRBD1 | TRBV6-5 | TGTGCCAGCAGTTATACAGGGGGGACTGAAGCTTTCTTT | CASSYTGGTEAFF
TRBJ2-5 | NA | NA | TRBV2 | TGTGCCAGCATTACGAGGGACCAAGAGACCCAGTACTTC | CASITRDQETQYF
TRBJ2-5 | NA | TRBD1 | TRBV5-1 | TGCGCCAGCAGCTTGGCCGGGACAGGGGAAGAGACCCAGTACTTC | CASSLAGTGEETQYF
TRBJ2-6 | NA | NA | TRBV5-4 | TGTGCCAGCAGCTCTTCGACAGACTCTGGGGCCAACGTCCTGACTTTC | CASSSSTDSGANVLTF
TRBJ2-7 | NA | NA | TRBV7-2 | TGTGCCAGCAGGCCCCCAGGACAAACATACGAGCAGTACTTC | CASRPPGQTYEQYF
TRBJ2-3 | NA | TRBD1 | TRBV29-1 | TGCAGCGTTGAAGAAACAGGGGGCACGCAGTATTTT | CSVEETGGTQYF
TRBJ1-1 | NA | NA | TRBV2 | TGTGCCAGCAGTGAGCAGGGGAGGGACACTGAAGCTTTCTTT | CASSEQGRDTEAFF
TRBJ1-5 | NA | NA | TRBV19 | TGTGCCAGTAGTATTGGTGAACATAGCAATCAGCCCCAGCATTTT | CASSIGEHSNQPQHF
TRBJ2-1 | NA | NA | TRBV29-1 | TGCAGCGCCCTTCCCGCGAGGTCCTACAATGAGCAGTTCTTC | CSALPARSYNEQFF
TRBJ1-1 | NA | NA | TRBV9 | TGTGCCAGCAGCGGAACCGGAGGGCGGGACACTGAAGCTTTCTTT | CASSGTGGRDTEAFF
TRBJ2-3 | NA | TRBD2 | TRBV6-4 | TGTGCCAGCAGTGAAAGCGGGAGTACAGATACGCAGTATTTT | CASSESGSTDTQYF
TRBJ1-4 | NA | NA | TRBV4-1 | TGCGCCAGCAGCCATGATCCTCCCAAGGGCACTCTCTGGGAGAGGGTGTTTTTT | CASSHDPPKGTLWERVFF
TRBJ1-1 | once | TRBD1 | TRBV5-6 | TGTGCCAGCAGCTCTCGACAGGGGGGGATGAACACTGAAGCTTTCTTT | CASSSRQGGMNTEAFF
TRBJ2-7 | NA | NA | TRBV29-1 | TGCAGCGTAGCCTACAGGGAAGGCGAGCAGTACTTC | CSVAYREGEQYF
TRBJ1-1 | NA | TRBD1 | TRBV7-9 | TGTGCCAGCAGCCCTCGCCGGGACAGGGGGGGGAACACTGAAGCTTTCTTT | CASSPRRDRGGNTEAFF
TRBJ2-5 | NA | NA | TRBV15 | TGTGCCACCAGCAGAGCTTTTGGGCACTACCAAGAGACCCAGTACTTC | CATSRAFGHYQETQYF
TRBJ2-3 | NA | TRBD2 | TRBV6-5 | TGTGCCAGCAGGGGCGGGAGGGACACAGATACGCAGTATTTT | CASRGGRDTDTQYF
TRBJ1-5 | NA | NA | TRBV14 | TGTGCCAGCAGCCAAGAAAGGGGGCAGCCCCAGCATTTT | CASSQERGQPQHF
TRBJ1-3 | NA | NA | TRBV11-2 | TGTGCCAGCAGCTTAAGGAGACAGGCACTCTCTGGAAACACCATATATTTT | CASSLRRQALSGNTIYF
TRBJ1-4 | NA | NA | TRBV21-1 | TGTGCCAGCAGCAACGGGACACCATCAACTAATGAAAAACTGTTTTTT | CASSNGTPSTNEKLFF
TRBJ1-2 | NA | NA | TRBV7-8 | TGTGCCAGCAGGAAACGAGGGGGTTACGGCTACACCTTC | CASRKRGGYGYTF
TRBJ1-1 | once | NA | TRBV4-1 | TGCGCCAGCAGCCAGACCCAGGGATTGAACACTGAAGCTTTCTTT | CASSQTQGLNTEAFF
TRBJ1-3 | NA | NA | TRBV19 | TGTGCCAGTAGTATAGGGAGGGGAAACACCATATATTTT | CASSIGRGNTIYF
TRBJ1-1 | NA | TRBD1 | TRBV2 | TGTGCCAGCAGCCGGTGGACAGGGTCGGATGCTGAAGCTTTCTTT | CASSRWTGSDAEAFF
TRBJ1-3 | once | NA | TRBV9 | TGTGCCAGCAGCCCTCTTAACTCTGGAAACACCATATATTTT | CASSPLNSGNTIYF
TRBJ2-2 | NA | TRBD2 | TRBV29-1 | TGCAGCGTTGGGAGAGGGGGACTAGCGGACACCGGGGAGCTGTTTTTT | CSVGRGGLADTGELFF
TRBJ1-2 | NA | NA | TRBV28 | TGTGCCAGCAGTGACCGGGGGAACTATGGCTACACCTTC | CASSDRGNYGYTF
TRBJ2-3 | NA | NA | TRBV5-1 | TGCGCCAGCAGCCCCGCGGGTGGAGATACGCAGTATTTT | CASSPAGGDTQYF
TRBJ2-2 | few | TRBD2 | TRBV7-2 | TGTGCCAGCAGCTTAACTCGGGGGGGCACCGGGGAGCTGTTTTTT | CASSLTRGGTGELFF
TRBJ2-3 | NA | NA | TRBV5-4 | TGTGCCAGCAGCTGGGGCACGGTAACAAATACGCAGTATTTT | CASSWGTVTNTQYF
TRBJ2-3 | NA | TRBD2 | TRBV2 | TGTGCCAGCCGGGGGGGATCAATTGACACAGATACGCAGTATTTT | CASRGGSIDTDTQYF
TRBJ1-1 | NA | NA | TRBV12-5 | TGTGCTAGTGGTTTGTGGGGGCGCGTTAATGAAGCTTTCTTT | CASGLWGRVNEAFF
TRBJ2-2 | NA | TRBD1 | TRBV28 | TGTGCCAGCAACGACAGGGTTGAAGGGGCCGGGGAGCTGTTTTTT | CASNDRVEGAGELFF
TRBJ1-2 | NA | NA | TRBV30 | TGTGCCTGGAGTGACAGGGTGGCGGACTATGGCTACACCTTC | CAWSDRVADYGYTF